Listed here are 7 T cell receptor beta chains from one sample, sequenced in a study of shared clonotypes between healthy human individuals. This table comes from immunoSEQ multiplex PCR, and its TCRdb copy is limited to in-frame clones, with some not included. This repertoire shows about 2.4 million clones, approximately 90% found once; its top ten account for over 0.12%. The specimen was naive CD4+ T cells sorted from blood. Subset indicated: CD45RA+ positively selected. These receptors were collected from a man aged 18 to 29 in good health.

V is TRBV7-2 and J is TRBJ2-5, with TRBD2 matching 8 bases. Germline CDR1 reads SGHTA; CDR2 reads FQGNSA. With 8 bases clipped from V and 5 bases from J, the junction kept 7 bases outside the gene matches. The CDR3 is made up of 13 amino acids. The CDR3 bases are TGTGCCAGCGGGACCCGGGGGGGGGAGACCCAGTACTTC. Translation gives CASGTRGGETQYF.

The CDR3 region is CASSKTGPDTQYF. CDR3 nucleotides: TGCGCCAGCAGCAAGACAGGGCCAGATACGCAGTATTTT. The chain is built from TRBV5-1 and TRBJ2-3; 7 bases fit TRBD1. The trim removed 4 bases at V and 4 bases at J, leaving 3 bases unmatched. The V gene's germline CDR1 is SGHRS and CDR2 YFSETQ. The CDR3 sequence is 13 residues long.

J is TRBJ1-1 and V is TRBV30, with 9 bases matching TRBD1. The CDR3 contains 13 residues. Losses at the gene ends were 7 bases for V and 6 bases for J; bases not matched to a gene: 9. CDR1 is GTSNPN, CDR2 SVGIG, per germline (reference sequence). As DNA, the CDR3 is TGTGCCTTTCAGGGACAGGGATTTTCTGAAGCTTTCTTT. Translated, it gives CAFQGQGFSEAFF.

This rearrangement joins TRBV18 to TRBJ2-5; TRBD2 agrees at 12 bases. This CDR3 contains 17 residues. Germline CDR1 reads KGHSH; CDR2 reads LQKENI. Trimming cost V 2 bases and J 4 bases; bases outside gene matches: 8. The chain's CDR3 is CASSPRLAGGPIETQYF. Here the CDR3 DNA reads TGTGCCAGCTCACCAAGGCTAGCGGGAGGGCCGATAGAGACCCAGTACTTC.

The chain combines TRBV7-2 with TRBJ2-3, with a weak D call TRBD1 (5 bases). CDR1 is SGHTA, CDR2 FQGNSA, per germline. The CDR3 runs to 17 residues. V was pared by 1 base and J by 4 bases, with 18 bases between. The CDR3 is CASSLGARTLRSDTQYF. In DNA form, the CDR3 reads TGTGCCAGCAGCTTAGGGGCTCGGACATTAAGATCAGATACGCAGTATTTT.

The V and J genes are TRBV7-2 and TRBJ2-2; D unclear. Trimming removed 5 bases from V and 7 bases from J, with 11 bases in between. Germline V gene data show CDR1 as SGHTA and CDR2 as FQGNSA. The CDR3 contains 13 residues. The CDR3 sequence: CASSANSGGELFF. The CDR3 bases are TGTGCCAGCAGCGCGAACTCCGGCGGGGAGCTGTTTTTT.

The chain has TRBV20-1 and TRBJ2-3; D ambiguous. Deletions cut 4 bases from V and 4 bases from J, with 6 bases between. The CDR3 is made up of 11 amino acids. Germline CDR1 and CDR2: DFQATT and SNEGSKA (reference sequence). CDR3 amino acids: CSAIISDTQYF. CDR3 coding DNA: TGCAGTGCTATAATTTCAGATACGCAGTATTTT.